These 5 T cell receptor beta chains originate from one sample sequenced in a study of T cell responses to AZD1222 COVID-19 vaccine. Produced via immunoSEQ multiplex PCR; TCRdb's table is partial and in-frame only. This sample has over 110,000 clones; 90% to 95% occur once, and the top ten carry roughly 4.9%. The sample consisted of peripheral blood, taken on day 0 of AZD1222 vaccination. These receptors were collected from an adult in good health.

V is TRBV6-1 and J is TRBJ2-1; 8 bases align to TRBD2. Germline V gene data show CDR1 as MNHNS and CDR2 as SASEGT. V lost 2 bases, J lost 2 bases, and 5 bases stayed unmatched. This CDR3 region has 16 residues. CDR3 region: CASSELGAGAYNEQFF. The DNA for the CDR3 is TGTGCCAGCAGTGAACTGGGAGCGGGGGCCTACAATGAGCAGTTCTTC.

This chain joins TRBV5-1 and TRBJ2-7, with unresolved D. CDR3 length: 13 residues. CDR1 is SGHRS and CDR2 is YFSETQ in the germline V gene. V was pared by 0 bases and J by 2 bases, with 6 bases between. CDR3 protein: CASSLGGTYEQYF. The CDR3 DNA is TGCGCCAGCAGCTTGGGCGGAACCTACGAGCAGTACTTC.

This chain connects TRBV19 to TRBJ1-5; 9 nucleotides agree with TRBD1. The CDR3 has 17 amino acids. Germline V gene sequence: CDR1 LNHDA, CDR2 SQIVND (reference sequence). Trimming cost V 7 bases and J 7 bases; bases outside gene matches: 17. The CDR3 region is CASTNSVGGTGRQPQHF. CDR3 in DNA: TGTGCCAGTACCAACTCCGTGGGGGGGACAGGGAGGCAGCCCCAGCATTTT.

This rearrangement joins TRBV25-1 to TRBJ2-7, with D possibly matching TRBD1 (6 bases). Trimming removed 3 bases at V and 0 bases at J, with 9 bases between. The CDR3 spans 14 residues. In germline, CDR1 is MGHDK, CDR2 SYGVNS. CDR3 region: CASSDPGHSYEQYF. The DNA for the CDR3 is TGTGCCAGCAGTGACCCGGGACACTCCTACGAGCAGTACTTC.

The CDR3 sequence: CASRTDQETQYF. DNA of the CDR3: TGTGCCAGTAGGACGGATCAAGAGACCCAGTACTTC. The chain joins TRBV2 to TRBJ2-5; no reliable D call. Between the trimmed V and J ends, which lost 9 bases and 2 bases, there was a span of 10 bases. The CDR3 extends over 12 amino acids. Germline lookup yields CDR1 SNHLY and CDR2 FYNNEI.